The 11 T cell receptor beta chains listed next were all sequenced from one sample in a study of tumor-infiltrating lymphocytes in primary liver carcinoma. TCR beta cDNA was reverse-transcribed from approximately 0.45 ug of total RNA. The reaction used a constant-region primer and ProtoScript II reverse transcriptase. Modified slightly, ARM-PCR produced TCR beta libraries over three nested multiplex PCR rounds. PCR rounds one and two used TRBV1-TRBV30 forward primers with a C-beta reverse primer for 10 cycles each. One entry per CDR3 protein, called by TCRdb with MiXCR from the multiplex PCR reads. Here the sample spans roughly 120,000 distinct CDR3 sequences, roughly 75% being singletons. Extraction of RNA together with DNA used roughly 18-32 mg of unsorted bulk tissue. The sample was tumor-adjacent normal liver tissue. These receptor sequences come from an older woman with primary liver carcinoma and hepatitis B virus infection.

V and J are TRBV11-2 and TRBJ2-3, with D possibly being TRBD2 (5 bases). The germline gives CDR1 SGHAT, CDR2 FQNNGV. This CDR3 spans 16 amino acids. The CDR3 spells CNSSLGIQRSTDTQYF. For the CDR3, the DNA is TGTAACAGCAGCTTAGGTATCCAGCGGAGCACAGATACGCAGTATTTT.

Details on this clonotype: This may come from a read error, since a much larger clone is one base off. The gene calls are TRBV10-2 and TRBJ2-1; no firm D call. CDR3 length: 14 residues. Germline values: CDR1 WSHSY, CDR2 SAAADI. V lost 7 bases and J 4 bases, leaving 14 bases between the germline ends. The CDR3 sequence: CASTSLGLYNEQFF. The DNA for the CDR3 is TGCGCCAGCACCAGCCTTGGCTTATACAATGAGCAGTTCTTC.

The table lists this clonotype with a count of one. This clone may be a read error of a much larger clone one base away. CDR3 residues: CASSILERFYEQYF. The DNA for the CDR3 is TGTGCCAGCAGTATCCTGGAGAGATTCTACGAGCAGTACTTC. This chain connects TRBV28 to TRBJ2-7; D remains ambiguous. Trimming stripped 5 bases from V and 3 bases from J, with 14 bases between. Germline assignment: CDR1 MDHEN and CDR2 SYDVKM. This CDR3 has 14 amino acids.

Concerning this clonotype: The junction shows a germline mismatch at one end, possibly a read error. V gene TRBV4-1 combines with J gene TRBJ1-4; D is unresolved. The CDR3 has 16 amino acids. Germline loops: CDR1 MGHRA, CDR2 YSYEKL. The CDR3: CANSQDLYRSNEKLFF. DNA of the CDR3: TGTGCCAACAGCCAAGATCTCTATAGATCTAATGAAAAACTGTTTTTT.

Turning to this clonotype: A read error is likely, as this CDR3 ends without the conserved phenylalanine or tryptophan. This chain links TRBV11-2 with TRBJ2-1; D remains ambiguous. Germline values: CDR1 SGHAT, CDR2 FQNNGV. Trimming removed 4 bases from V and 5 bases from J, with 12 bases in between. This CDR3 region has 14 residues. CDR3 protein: CASSWQALHNEQFL. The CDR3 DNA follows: TGTGCCAGCAGCTGGCAGGCCCTACACAATGAGCAGTTCCTC.

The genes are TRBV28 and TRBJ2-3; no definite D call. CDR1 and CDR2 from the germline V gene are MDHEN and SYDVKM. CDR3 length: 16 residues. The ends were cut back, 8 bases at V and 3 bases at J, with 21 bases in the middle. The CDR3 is CASGARLWAATDTQYF. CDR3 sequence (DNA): TGTGCCAGCGGAGCCAGGTTATGGGCAGCGACAGATACGCAGTATTTT.

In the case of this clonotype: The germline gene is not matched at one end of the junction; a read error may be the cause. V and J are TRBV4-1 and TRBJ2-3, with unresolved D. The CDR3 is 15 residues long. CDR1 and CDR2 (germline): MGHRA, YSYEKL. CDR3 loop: CASSQEEKSTHTQYF. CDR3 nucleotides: TGCGCCAGCAGCCAAGAAGAGAAAAGCACACATACGCAGTATTTT.

This chain's CDR3 is CASSYTTIYNEQFF. The CDR3, as DNA: TGTGCCAGCAGTTACACTACGATCTACAATGAGCAGTTCTTC. The chain recombines TRBV6-5 with TRBJ2-1; D is unresolved. Trimming took 2 bases from V and 3 from J, leaving 8 bases between them. The V gene's germline CDR1 is MNHEY and CDR2 SVGAGI. The CDR3 is 14 residues long.

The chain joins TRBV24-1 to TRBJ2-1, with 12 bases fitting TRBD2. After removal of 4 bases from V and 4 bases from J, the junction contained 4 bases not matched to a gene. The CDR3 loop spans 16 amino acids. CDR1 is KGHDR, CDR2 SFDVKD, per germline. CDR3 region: CATSETSGGPYNEQFF. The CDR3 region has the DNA TGTGCCACCAGTGAGACTAGCGGGGGACCTTACAATGAGCAGTTCTTC.

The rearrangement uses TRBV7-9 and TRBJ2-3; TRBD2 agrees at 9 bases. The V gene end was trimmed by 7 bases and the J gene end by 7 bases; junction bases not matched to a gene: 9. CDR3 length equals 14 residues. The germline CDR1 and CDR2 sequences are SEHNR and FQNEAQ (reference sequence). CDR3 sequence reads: CASNPGLAAYTQYF. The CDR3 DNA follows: TGTGCCAGCAACCCGGGACTAGCCGCATATACGCAGTATTTT.

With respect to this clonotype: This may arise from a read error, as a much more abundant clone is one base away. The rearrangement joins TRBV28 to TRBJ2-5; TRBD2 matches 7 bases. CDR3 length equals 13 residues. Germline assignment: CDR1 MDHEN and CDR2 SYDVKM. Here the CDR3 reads CASTGGLQEIQYF. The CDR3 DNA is TGTGCCAGCACGGGGGGATTACAAGAGATCCAGTACTTC. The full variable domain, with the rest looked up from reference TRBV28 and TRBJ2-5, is DVKVTQSSRYLVKRTGEKVFLECVQDMDHENMFWYRQDPGLGLRLIYFSYDVKMKEKGDIPEGYSVSREKKERFSLILESASTNQTSMYLCASTGGLQEIQYFGPGTRLLVL.